The following is a T cell receptor (beta chain) sequence with its context. The data were taken from a study of blood T cell repertoires in COVID-19. Per the germline V gene, CDR1 is SGHAT and CDR2 is FQNNGV. Trimming removed 10 bases from V and 3 bases from J; junction bases left unmatched: 2. The CDR3 sequence is 11 residues long. Profiled with immunoSEQ multiplex PCR; TCRdb holds only in-frame clones, not every one. The repertoire holds roughly 360,000 clones, with more than 70% as singletons. In terms of age and location, participants ranged from roughly 18 to 95 years and lived in around 22 US areas.

This receptor was identified in a man aged 30-40 years who had recovered from COVID-19. Specimen: PBMCs or T cells enriched from blood (not recorded which). The chain recombines TRBV11-2 with TRBJ2-7, with 8 bases that match TRBD2. This chain's CDR3 is CATRGGYEQYF. The CDR3 nucleotides read TGTGCCACCCGGGGGGGCTACGAGCAGTACTTC.